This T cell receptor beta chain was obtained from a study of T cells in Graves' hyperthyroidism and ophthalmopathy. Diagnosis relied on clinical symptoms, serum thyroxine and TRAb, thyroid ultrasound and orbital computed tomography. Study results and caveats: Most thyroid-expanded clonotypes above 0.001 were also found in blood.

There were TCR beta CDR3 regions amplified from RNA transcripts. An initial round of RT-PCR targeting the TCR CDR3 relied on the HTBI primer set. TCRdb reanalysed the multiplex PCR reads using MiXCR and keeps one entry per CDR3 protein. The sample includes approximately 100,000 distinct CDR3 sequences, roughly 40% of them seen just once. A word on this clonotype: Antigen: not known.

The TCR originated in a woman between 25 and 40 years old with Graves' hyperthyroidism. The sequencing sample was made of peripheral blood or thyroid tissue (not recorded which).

The CDR3 region is CASLAGGPTGELFF. CDR3 nucleotide sequence: TGTGCCAGTCTAGCGGGAGGGCCAACCGGGGAGCTGTTTTTT. V gene TRBV6-1 combines with J gene TRBJ2-2; 12 bases are shared with TRBD2. Germline CDR1 and CDR2: MNHNS and SASEGT. The CDR3 spans 14 residues. After removal of 9 bases from V and 5 bases from J, the junction contained 4 bases not matched to a gene.